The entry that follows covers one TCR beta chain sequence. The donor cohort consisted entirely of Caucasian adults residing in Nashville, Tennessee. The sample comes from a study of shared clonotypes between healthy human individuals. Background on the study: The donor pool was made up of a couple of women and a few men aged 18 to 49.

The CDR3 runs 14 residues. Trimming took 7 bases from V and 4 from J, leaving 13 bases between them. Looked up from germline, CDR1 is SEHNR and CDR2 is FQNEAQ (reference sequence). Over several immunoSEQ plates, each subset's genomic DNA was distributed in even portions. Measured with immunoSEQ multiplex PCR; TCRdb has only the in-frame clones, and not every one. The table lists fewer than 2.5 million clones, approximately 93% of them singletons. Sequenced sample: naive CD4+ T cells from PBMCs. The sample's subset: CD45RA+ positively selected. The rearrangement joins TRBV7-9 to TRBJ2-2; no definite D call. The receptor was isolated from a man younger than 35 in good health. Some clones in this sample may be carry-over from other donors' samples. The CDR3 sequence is CASTPLTGTGELFF. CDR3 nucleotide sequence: TGTGCCAGCACACCCTTGACGGGCACCGGGGAGCTGTTTTTT.